The 17 T cell receptor beta chains reported below all come from one sample, sequenced in a study of beta chain features in type 1 diabetes. General observations from the study: People with Type 1 diabetes carried modestly yet significantly shorter TCRB CDR3s in all four CD4+ subsets.

Expressed TCRB transcripts got sequenced, as all isolated RNA was reverse transcribed. TCRdb's copy holds only in-frame clones and misses some; the assay was immunoSEQ multiplex PCR. The table has hundreds of thousands of clones, roughly 12% seen once; the top ten hold approximately 0.022%. No antigen has been identified for these receptors. Sample: naive CD4+ T cells from blood. These TCRs come from a young man with type 1 diabetes.

V gene TRBV2 combines with J gene TRBJ1-3; D gene ambiguous. Per the germline V gene, CDR1 is SNHLY and CDR2 is FYNNEI. Trimming removed 6 bases from V and 4 bases from J, with 7 bases in between. The CDR3 runs 12 residues. CDR3: CASSGNGNTIYF. The CDR3 DNA reads TGTGCCAGCAGCGGCAACGGAAACACCATATATTTT. Full variable domain (remainder filled in from reference TRBV2 and TRBJ1-3): EPEVTQTPSHQVTQMGQEVILRCVPISNHLYFYWYRQILGQKVEFLVSFYNNEISEKSEIFDDQFSVERPDGSNFTLKIRSTKLEDSAMYFCASSGNGNTIYFGEGSWLTVV.

The rearrangement joins TRBV7-9 to TRBJ2-2; D remains unclear. The length of the CDR3 is 14 residues. Germline V CDR1 and CDR2: SEHNR, FQNEAQ (reference sequence). With 5 bases removed from V and 4 bases from J, the gap between germline ends came to 11 bases. CDR3 loop: CASSPSGSTGELFF. In nucleotides, the CDR3 is TGTGCCAGCAGCCCTTCGGGTTCCACCGGGGAGCTGTTTTTT.

This chain connects TRBV5-1 to TRBJ1-4; D not certain. The CDR3 length is 17 residues. Germline CDR1 SGHRS, CDR2 YFSETQ. V lost 0 bases and J 3 bases, leaving 15 bases between the germline ends. Here the CDR3 reads CASSLGLGWDPNEKLFF. In DNA, the CDR3 is TGCGCCAGCAGCTTGGGCCTCGGATGGGATCCTAATGAAAAACTGTTTTTT. Full variable domain (rest looked up from reference TRBV5-1 and TRBJ1-4): KAGVTQTPRYLIKTRGQQVTLSCSPISGHRSVSWYQQTPGQGLQFLFEYFSETQRNKGNFPGRFSGRQFSNSRSEMNVSTLELGDSALYLCASSLGLGWDPNEKLFFGSGTQLSVL.

There are a few counts of this clone. The rearrangement links TRBV7-2 to TRBJ2-3; D perhaps matches TRBD1 (6 bases). The CDR3 runs 14 residues. The V end lost 1 base, the J end lost 6 bases, and 11 bases lay between the germline ends. The germline CDR1 and CDR2 sequences are SGHTA and FQGNSA. The DNA of the CDR3 is TGTGCCAGCAGCTTAGGAGGGGGAGAGGATACGCAGTATTTT. Amino acid sequence: CASSLGGGEDTQYF.

V is TRBV30 and J is TRBJ1-3, with D hard to call. The V end lost 3 bases, the J end lost 0 bases, and 12 bases lay between the germline ends. The CDR3 contains 15 residues. Germline V CDR1 and CDR2: GTSNPN, SVGIG (reference sequence). CDR3 DNA: TGTGCCTGGAGCGAAGACATCAACTCTGGAAACACCATATATTTT. It yields the protein CAWSEDINSGNTIYF.

This clone was counted only a few times. The chain carries TRBV7-8 and TRBJ1-5; D is possibly TRBD1 (5 bases). The length of the CDR3 is 15 residues. Trimming stripped 1 base from V and 0 bases from J, with 7 bases between. In germline, CDR1 is SGHVS, CDR2 FQNEAQ. CDR3 coding DNA: TGTGCCAGCAGCTTAGAGGGGTATAGCAATCAGCCCCAGCATTTT. Amino acid sequence: CASSLEGYSNQPQHF.

The gene calls are TRBV4-1 and TRBJ2-7, with D perhaps being TRBD1 or TRBD2 (7 bases each). This CDR3 has 16 amino acids. Germline V gene lookup returns CDR1 MGHRA and CDR2 YSYEKL. The germline V and J ends were trimmed by 3 bases and 4 bases, with 19 bases remaining between them. CDR3 sequence reads: CASSQRGLAALYEQYF. DNA for the CDR3: TGCGCCAGCAGCCAGAGGGGGCTAGCGGCATTATACGAGCAGTACTTC.

This clone was counted only a few times. The rearrangement links TRBV9 to TRBJ2-7; 8 nucleotides align to TRBD1. After removal of 3 bases from V and 1 base from J, the junction contained 6 bases not matched to a gene. CDR3 length equals 15 residues. CDR1 is SGDLS and CDR2 is YYNGEE in the germline V gene. CDR3 residues: CASSAMGQASYEQYF. The CDR3 bases are TGTGCCAGCAGCGCGATGGGACAGGCGTCCTACGAGCAGTACTTC.

The chain couples TRBV5-1 to TRBJ1-2; unclear D gene. The CDR3 contains 11 residues. CDR1 is SGHRS, CDR2 YFSETQ, per germline. V was trimmed by 5 bases and J by 6 bases, leaving 8 bases between them. CDR3 residues: CASRRQDGYTF. The CDR3 nucleotides read TGCGCCAGCAGACGGCAGGATGGCTACACCTTC.

The chain couples TRBV28 to TRBJ2-7; D might be TRBD1 or TRBD2, each matching 5 bases. This CDR3 region has 15 residues. Germline V CDR1 and CDR2: MDHEN, SYDVKM. V gave up 8 bases and J gave up 3 bases, with 20 bases separating them. The CDR3 loop is CASGNPGPAYYEQYF. CDR3 coding DNA: TGTGCCAGCGGGAACCCGGGACCCGCTTACTACGAGCAGTACTTC.

This clone came up a few times. The chain carries TRBV4-1 and TRBJ2-5, with 9 bases that match TRBD2. Germline trimming cut 2 bases from V and 1 base from J; bases unmatched to any gene: 11. The CDR3 consists of 18 residues. Germline CDR1 is MGHRA and CDR2 is YSYEKL. CDR3 sequence reads: CASSQSPLSGGLQETQYF. The CDR3 nucleotides are TGCGCCAGCAGCCAAAGTCCCCTTAGCGGGGGACTCCAAGAGACCCAGTACTTC.

This clone was seen a handful of times. The V and J genes are TRBV6-6 and TRBJ2-1; D might be TRBD2 (6 bases). Germline loops: CDR1 MNHNY, CDR2 SVGAGI (reference sequence). The V end lost 0 bases, the J end lost 2 bases, and 8 bases lay between the germline ends. There are 15 residues in the CDR3. The CDR3: CASSYSGLPYNEQFF. The CDR3 region has the DNA TGTGCCAGCAGTTACTCGGGACTTCCCTACAATGAGCAGTTCTTC.

The chain couples TRBV9 to TRBJ2-2; tentative D call: TRBD1 (5 bases). This CDR3 comprises 16 residues. Trimming cost V 4 bases and J 0 bases, with 13 bases left between them. From germline, CDR1 is SGDLS and CDR2 YYNGEE. CDR3 loop: CASSFTQESNTGELFF. The CDR3, as DNA: TGTGCCAGCAGCTTTACACAGGAATCGAACACCGGGGAGCTGTTTTTT. Based on the CDR3 plus reference TRBV9 and TRBJ2-2, the full variable domain is DSGVTQTPKHLITATGQRVTLRCSPRSGDLSVYWYQQSLDQGLQFLIQYYNGEERAKGNILERFSAQQFPDLHSELNLSSLELGDSALYFCASSFTQESNTGELFFGEGSRLTVL.

The genes are TRBV27 and TRBJ2-7, with TRBD1 matching 11 bases. V shed 5 bases and J 4 bases; nucleotides not matched to a gene: 7. Germline V lookup: CDR1 MNHEY, CDR2 SMNVEV (reference sequence). The CDR3 is made up of 15 amino acids. CDR3 amino acids: CASSRPGTGGYEQYF. The DNA for the CDR3 is TGTGCCAGCAGTCGACCCGGGACAGGGGGTTACGAGCAGTACTTC.

The table lists this clone with a few counts. The chain carries TRBV18 and TRBJ2-1, with D perhaps TRBD2 (5 bases). The ends were cut back, 2 bases at V and 6 bases at J, with 11 bases in the middle. Germline V lookup: CDR1 KGHSH, CDR2 LQKENI. CDR3 size: 14 residues. The CDR3 sequence: CASSPGLLGNEQFF. CDR3 sequence (DNA): TGTGCCAGCTCACCAGGACTCCTCGGCAATGAGCAGTTCTTC.

This clone was detected only a few times. The chain couples TRBV7-2 to TRBJ2-6; D may be TRBD1 or TRBD2 (5 bases each). Germline assignment: CDR1 SGHTA and CDR2 FQGNSA. V shed 3 bases and J shed 4 bases, with 13 bases lying between them. CDR3 size: 16 residues. The CDR3 loop reads CASSLSGGAGANVLTF. The DNA of the CDR3 is TGTGCCAGCAGCTTGTCTGGGGGAGCGGGGGCCAACGTCCTGACTTTC.

This clone came up a few times. The chain carries TRBV4-1 and TRBJ2-3; D is unclear. The CDR3 sequence is 17 residues long. Germline V gene data show CDR1 as MGHRA and CDR2 as YSYEKL. V dropped 1 base and J dropped 0 bases, with 14 bases sitting between them. The CDR3 loop is CASSQVLHSLSTDTQYF. The CDR3 DNA sequence: TGCGCCAGCAGCCAAGTACTGCACTCTCTTAGCACAGATACGCAGTATTTT.